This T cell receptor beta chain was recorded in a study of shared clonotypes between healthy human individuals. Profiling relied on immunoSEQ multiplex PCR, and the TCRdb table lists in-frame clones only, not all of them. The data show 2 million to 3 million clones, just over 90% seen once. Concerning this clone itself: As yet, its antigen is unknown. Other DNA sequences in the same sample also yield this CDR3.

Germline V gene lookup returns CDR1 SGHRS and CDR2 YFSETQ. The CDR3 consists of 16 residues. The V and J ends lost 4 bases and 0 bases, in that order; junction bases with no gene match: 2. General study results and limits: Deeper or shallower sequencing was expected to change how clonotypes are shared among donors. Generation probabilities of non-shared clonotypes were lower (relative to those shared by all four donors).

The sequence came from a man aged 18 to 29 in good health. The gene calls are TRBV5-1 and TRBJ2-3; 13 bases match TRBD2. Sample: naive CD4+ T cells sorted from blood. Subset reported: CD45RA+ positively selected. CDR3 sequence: CASSQGLAGSTDTQYF. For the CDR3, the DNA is TGCGCCAGCAGCCAGGGACTAGCGGGGAGCACAGATACGCAGTATTTT.